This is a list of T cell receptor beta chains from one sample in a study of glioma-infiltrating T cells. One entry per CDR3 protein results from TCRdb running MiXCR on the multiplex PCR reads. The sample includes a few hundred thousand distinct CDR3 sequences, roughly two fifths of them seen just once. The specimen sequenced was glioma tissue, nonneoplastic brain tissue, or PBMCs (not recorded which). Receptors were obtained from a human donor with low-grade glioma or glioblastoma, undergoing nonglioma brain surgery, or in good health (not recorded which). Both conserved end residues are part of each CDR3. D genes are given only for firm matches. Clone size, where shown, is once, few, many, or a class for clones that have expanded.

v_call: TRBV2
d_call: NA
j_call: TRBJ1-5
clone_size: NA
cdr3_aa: CASRPTELNQPQHF
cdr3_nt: TGTGCCAGCAGGCCGACAGAACTCAATCAGCCCCAGCATTTT

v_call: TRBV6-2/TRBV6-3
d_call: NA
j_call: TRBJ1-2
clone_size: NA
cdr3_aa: CASSFTGYNYGYAF
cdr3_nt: TGTGCCAGCAGTTTTACAGGGTACAACTATGGCTACGCCTTC

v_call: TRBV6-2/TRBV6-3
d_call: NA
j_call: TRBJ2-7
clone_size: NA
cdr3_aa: CASSLAGRSGDEQYF
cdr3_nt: TGTGCCAGCAGTCTCGCGGGGAGATCCGGCGACGAGCAGTACTTC

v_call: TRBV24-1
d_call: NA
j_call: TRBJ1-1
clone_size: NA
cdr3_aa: CATSDYRNTEALF
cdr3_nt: TGTGCCACCAGTGATTATCGGAACACTGAAGCTCTCTTT

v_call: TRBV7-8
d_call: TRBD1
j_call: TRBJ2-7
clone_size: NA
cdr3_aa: CASSYWGQGAREQYF
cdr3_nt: TGTGCCAGCAGCTATTGGGGACAGGGGGCCAGGGAGCAGTACTTC

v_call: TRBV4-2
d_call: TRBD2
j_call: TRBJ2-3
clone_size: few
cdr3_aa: CASSQDKIAGGSTDTQYF
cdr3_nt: TGTGCCAGCAGCCAAGATAAGATAGCGGGAGGGAGCACAGATACGCAGTATTTT

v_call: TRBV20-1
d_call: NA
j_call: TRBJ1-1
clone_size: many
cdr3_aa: CSAPGSIFTEAFF
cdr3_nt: TGCAGTGCTCCGGGCAGCATTTTCACTGAAGCTTTCTTT

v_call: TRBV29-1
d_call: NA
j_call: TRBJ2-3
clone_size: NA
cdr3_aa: CSVDGGASGTDTQYF
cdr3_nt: TGCAGCGTTGACGGTGGAGCTAGCGGCACAGATACGCAGTATTTT

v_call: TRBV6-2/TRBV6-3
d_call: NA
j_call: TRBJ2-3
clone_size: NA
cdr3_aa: CATGQYTDTRYF
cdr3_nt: TGTGCCACTGGACAGTACACAGATACGCGGTATTTT

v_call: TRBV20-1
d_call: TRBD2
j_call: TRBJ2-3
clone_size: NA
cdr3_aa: CSGSGLRSTDTQYF
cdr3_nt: TGCAGCGGGTCGGGACTACGGAGCACAGATACGCAGTATTTT

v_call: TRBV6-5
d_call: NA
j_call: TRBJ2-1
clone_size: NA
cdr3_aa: CTSSYSSDIYNEQFF
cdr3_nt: TGTACCAGCAGTTACTCTTCAGACATCTACAATGAGCAGTTCTTC

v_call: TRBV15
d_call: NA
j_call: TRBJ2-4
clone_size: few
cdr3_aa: CATSRDSREPWNIQYF
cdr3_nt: TGTGCCACCAGCAGAGATTCCCGGGAACCGTGGAACATTCAGTACTTC

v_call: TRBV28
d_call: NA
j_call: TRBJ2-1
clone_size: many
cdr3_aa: CASSLTAGEQFF
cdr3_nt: TGTGCCAGCAGTTTAACGGCTGGTGAGCAGTTCTTC

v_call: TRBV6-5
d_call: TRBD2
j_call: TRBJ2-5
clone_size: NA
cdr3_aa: CASNSPGLAKLGEQYF
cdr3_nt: TGTGCCAGCAATTCCCCGGGACTAGCGAAGTTGGGTGAGCAGTACTTC

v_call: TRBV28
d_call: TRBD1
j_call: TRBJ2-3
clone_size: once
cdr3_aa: CVSSLQGPDTQYF
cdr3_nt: TGTGTCAGCAGTTTACAGGGGCCAGATACGCAGTATTTT

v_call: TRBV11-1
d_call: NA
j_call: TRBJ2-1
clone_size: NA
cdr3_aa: CASSLVHGSSYNEQFF
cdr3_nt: TGTGCCAGCAGCTTAGTCCACGGGAGCTCCTACAATGAGCAGTTCTTC

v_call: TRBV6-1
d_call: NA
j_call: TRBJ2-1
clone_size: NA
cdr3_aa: CASSPTGSQEFF
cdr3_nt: TGTGCCAGCAGTCCTACAGGAAGCCAGGAGTTCTTC

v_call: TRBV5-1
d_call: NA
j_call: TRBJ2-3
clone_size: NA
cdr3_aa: CASSPIYSTDTQYF
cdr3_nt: TGCGCCAGCAGCCCGATCTACTCCACAGATACGCAGTATTTT

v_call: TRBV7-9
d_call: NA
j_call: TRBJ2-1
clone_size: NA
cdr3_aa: CASSQPRVGGYNEQFF
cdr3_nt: TGTGCCAGCAGCCAACCACGGGTGGGGGGTTACAATGAGCAGTTCTTC

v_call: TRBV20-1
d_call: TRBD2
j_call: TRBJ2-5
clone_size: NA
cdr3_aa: CSARDRRLAEGAQYF
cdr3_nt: TGCAGTGCTAGAGATCGGAGACTAGCGGAAGGAGCCCAGTACTTC

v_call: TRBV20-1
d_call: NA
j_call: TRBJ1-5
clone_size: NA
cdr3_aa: CSASRGLEPQHF
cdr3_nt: TGCAGTGCTAGTAGGGGTTTAGAGCCCCAGCATTTT

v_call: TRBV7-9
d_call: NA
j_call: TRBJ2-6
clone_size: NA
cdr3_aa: CASSRTSGANVLTF
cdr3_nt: TGTGCCAGCAGCCGAACCTCTGGGGCCAACGTCCTGACTTTC

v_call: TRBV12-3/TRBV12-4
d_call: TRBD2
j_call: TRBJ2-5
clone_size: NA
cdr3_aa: CASSTAFSGSETQYF
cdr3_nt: TGTGCCAGCAGTACCGCCTTTAGCGGGAGCGAGACCCAGTACTTC

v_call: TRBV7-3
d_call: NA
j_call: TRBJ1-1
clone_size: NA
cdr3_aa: CASSSGSNTEAFF
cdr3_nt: TGTGCCAGCAGCTCGGGGTCGAACACTGAAGCTTTCTTT

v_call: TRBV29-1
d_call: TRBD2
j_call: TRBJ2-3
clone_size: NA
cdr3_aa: CSVGPLRTSGRQSDTQYF
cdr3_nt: TGCAGCGTTGGGCCTCTGCGGACTAGCGGGAGACAATCAGATACGCAGTATTTT